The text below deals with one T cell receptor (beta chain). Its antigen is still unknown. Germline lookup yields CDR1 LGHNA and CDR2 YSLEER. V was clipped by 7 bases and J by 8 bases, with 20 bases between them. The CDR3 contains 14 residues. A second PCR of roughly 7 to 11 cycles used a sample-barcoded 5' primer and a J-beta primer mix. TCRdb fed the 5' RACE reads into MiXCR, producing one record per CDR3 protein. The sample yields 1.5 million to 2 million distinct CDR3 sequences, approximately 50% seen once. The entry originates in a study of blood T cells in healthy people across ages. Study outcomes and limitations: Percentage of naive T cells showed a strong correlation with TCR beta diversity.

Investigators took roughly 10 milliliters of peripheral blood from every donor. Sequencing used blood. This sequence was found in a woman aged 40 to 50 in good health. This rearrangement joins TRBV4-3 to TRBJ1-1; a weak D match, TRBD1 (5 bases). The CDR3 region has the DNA TGCGCCAGCAACTTCCTAGAGGGGCAGACAGAAGCTTTCTTT. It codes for CASNFLEGQTEAFF.